This TCR beta chain was recovered during a study of siplizumab effects on memory and regulatory T cells. Assaying covered roughly 92,000 TCR templates per sample. Measured with immunoSEQ multiplex PCR; TCRdb has only the in-frame clones, and not every one. Among about 87,000 clones, approximately 90% were seen once, and the ten largest hold about 15%. Trimming removed 6 bases from V and 5 bases from J, with 13 bases in between. This CDR3 is built from 13 residues. CDR1 and CDR2 from the germline V gene are LNHDA and SQIVND (reference sequence). The clonotype originates from a human donor in good health. The V and J genes are TRBV19 and TRBJ2-5; tentatively, D is TRBD2 (6 bases). The source material was CD4+ T cells sorted from blood. This CDR3 reads CASRRGIGETQYF. The CDR3 DNA follows: TGTGCCAGTAGACGGGGGATAGGGGAGACCCAGTACTTC.